The clone carrying this TCR beta chain was seen only a few times. This specimen comes from a study of beta chain features in type 1 diabetes. Study in general: Sorted cell examination encompassed 100 million to 110 million cells across all samples.

Investigators reverse transcribed all isolated RNA, so they sequenced expressed TCRB transcripts. Sequencing was performed with immunoSEQ multiplex PCR; in TCRdb, only in-frame clones are kept and a portion is missing. The sample carries 810,000 or so clones, roughly 16% recorded once. Sorted cells reached over 95% purity in every population. The germline V gene has CDR1 SGHRS and CDR2 YFSETQ. This CDR3 has 16 residues. The germline V and J ends were trimmed by 4 bases and 5 bases, with 21 bases remaining between them. Sequences were obtained from naive CD4+ T cells from blood. The sequence came from a woman younger than 35 in good health. J is TRBJ1-1 and V is TRBV5-1, with D perhaps matching TRBD1 (5 bases). The CDR3 DNA sequence: TGCGCCAGCAGCGGGGGTGGCGTCTGGCGGGAGACTGAAGCTTTCTTT. Amino acids: CASSGGGVWRETEAFF.